This T cell receptor beta chain was observed in a study of graft-versus-host responses after intestinal transplantation. Study-wide findings and caveats: Individuals who had graft-donor T cell macrochimerism had allografts that showed high graft-versus-host to host-versus-graft clonal ratios. Peak circulating GvH clone levels were associated with early post-transplant HvG declines. GvH clones were found in recipient marrow; some appeared first in ileum or blood.

As to this clone: The antigen remains unidentified.

TCRdb keeps only in-frame clones here, not all; method: immunoSEQ multiplex PCR. The table shows some 39,000 clones, with roughly 96% occurring only once. The clonotype comes from a human donor who was the organ donor for an intestinal transplant. The sequencing here drew on unstimulated CD8+ T cells sorted from spleen or lymph node cells, taken before transplant.

CDR3: CASSVNRDTLSYEQYF. CDR3 DNA: TGTGCCAGCAGTGTAAACCGGGACACACTCTCCTACGAGCAGTACTTC. V gene TRBV2 combines with J gene TRBJ2-7; weak D call: TRBD1 (6 bases). Germline loops: CDR1 SNHLY, CDR2 FYNNEI. Trimming took 4 bases from V and 0 from J, leaving 16 bases between them. The CDR3 contains 16 residues. Drawing the rest from reference TRBV2 and TRBJ2-7, the complete variable domain is EPEVTQTPSHQVTQMGQEVILRCVPISNHLYFYWYRQILGQKVEFLVSFYNNEISEKSEIFDDQFSVERPDGSNFTLKIRSTKLEDSAMYFCASSVNRDTLSYEQYFGPGTRLTVT.